The 4 T cell receptor beta chains below all came from one sample that was sequenced in a study of glioma-infiltrating T cells after dendritic cell vaccination. The protocol was immunoSEQ multiplex PCR, while the TCRdb copy is restricted to in-frame clones and leaves out a portion. The sample records about 2,600 clones, 65% to 90% being singletons. Described time point: after dendritic cell vaccination, including at tumor progression/relapse. Monocyte-derived dendritic cells, cultured approximately seven days with IL-4 and GM-CSF, were pulsed with autologous tumor lysate. The sample here was tumor tissue, taken after dendritic cell vaccination. These receptors were collected from a human donor with glioblastoma.

The chain links TRBV6-6 to TRBJ2-2; tentatively, D is TRBD2 (5 bases). Germline-derived CDR1 and CDR2 are MNHNY and SVGAGI (reference sequence). V dropped 0 bases and J dropped 8 bases, with 10 bases sitting between them. This CDR3 contains 14 residues. CDR3 sequence: CASSYSLAPGELFF. The CDR3 nucleotides read TGTGCCAGCAGTTACTCTCTAGCCCCTGGGGAGCTGTTTTTT.

The chain carries TRBV19 and TRBJ1-3; D call uncertain. The CDR3 is 16 residues long. Trimming removed 4 bases from V and 1 base from J, with 14 bases in between. CDR1 LNHDA and CDR2 SQIVND come from the germline V gene (reference sequence). The CDR3 nucleotides read TGTGCCAGTAGTACTAGAGGGATTCGGTCTGGAAACACCATATATTTT. Translating gives CASSTRGIRSGNTIYF. The full variable domain, rest sourced from reference TRBV19 and TRBJ1-3, is DGGITQSPKYLFRKEGQNVTLSCEQNLNHDAMYWYRQDPGQGLRLIYYSQIVNDFQKGDIAEGYSVSREKKESFPLTVTSAQKNPTAFYLCASSTRGIRSGNTIYFGEGSWLTVV.

The chain employs TRBV7-6 and TRBJ2-3; no clear D gene. The CDR3 has 14 residues. CDR1 is SGHVS and CDR2 is FNYEAQ in the germline V gene. Trimming cost V 5 bases and J 2 bases, with 11 bases left between them. The CDR3 DNA sequence: TGTGCCAGCAGCCCCCGTTTGGCCACAGATACGCAGTATTTT. This codes for CASSPRLATDTQYF.

The CDR3 reads CAWSPETGRSNQPQHF. CDR3 DNA: TGTGCCTGGAGTCCCGAGACAGGGAGGAGCAATCAGCCCCAGCATTTT. V and J are TRBV30 and TRBJ1-5; 7 bases are a match to TRBD1. The CDR3 is 16 amino acids. Germline CDR1 and CDR2: GTSNPN and SVGIG (reference sequence). V dropped 2 bases and J dropped 1; count of bases not matched to a gene: 8.